The entry below gives a single T cell receptor (beta chain) sequence along with its context. Its antigen is still unknown. This specimen comes from a study of neoadjuvant anti-PD-1 for oral cavity cancer. The wider study: Nivolumab at 3 mg/kg was mostly given biweekly, three to four doses, pre-surgery. Patients without progression got a fourth dose around day 43.

Between the trimmed V and J ends, which lost 2 bases and 5 bases, there was a span of 11 bases. This CDR3 region has 14 residues. Germline V lookup: CDR1 SNHLY, CDR2 FYNNEI. General study findings and limits: Pretreatment Treg/Th17 ratio correlated inversely with post-treatment tumor clonality. After neoadjuvant nivolumab, PBMC T cell clonality was significantly higher in non-responders than responders.

Here immunoSEQ multiplex PCR was the method, and the copy in TCRdb shows in-frame clones only, minus some. The sample consists of 15,000 to 20,000 clones, just over 65% of them appearing once. The receptor was derived from a person aged 40 to 85 with oral cavity squamous cell carcinoma. The sample consisted of PBMCs, taken before nivolumab (anti-PD-1) treatment. J is TRBJ2-3 and V is TRBV2; D gene unclear. This chain's CDR3 is CASSERWKGDTQYF. In DNA form, the CDR3 reads TGTGCCAGCAGTGAACGCTGGAAGGGAGATACGCAGTATTTT.